The clone carrying this T cell receptor (beta chain) was detected only a few times. As yet, its antigen is unknown. UMIs and sample barcodes were carried by the TCR alpha and TCR beta cDNA libraries that 5'RACE produced using constant-segment primers. From the 5' RACE reads, TCRdb called clonotypes with MiXCR, one entry per CDR3 protein. The data contain approximately 82,000 distinct CDR3 sequences, roughly 13% of them singletons. The data were taken from a study of T-cell memory formation after mild COVID-19. Overall study context: TCR clustering was largely donor specific. Findings and caveats of the study: Cross-reactive memory appears to have joined, as suggested by some responding clones showing up in pre-infection memory. Among contracting clones, CD4+ were mainly CM/EM and CD8+ enriched in EMRA.

The sample comprised PBMCs or a T cell subset sorted from them (not recorded which). This receptor was identified in a man aged 18 to 30 who had mild COVID-19 (a few samples of this study predate the infection). Cell type and time point are not known.

The chain's CDR3 is CASSSLGLAGYEQYF. CDR3 coding DNA: TGTGCCAGCAGCTCCCTCGGACTAGCGGGATACGAGCAGTACTTC. J is TRBJ2-7 and V is TRBV13; TRBD2 matches 12 bases. The V and J ends lost 4 bases and 4 bases, in that order; junction bases with no gene match: 5. Germline values: CDR1 PRHDT, CDR2 FYEKMQ (reference sequence). This CDR3 has 15 amino acids.